The 18 T cell receptor beta chains given below trace back to one sample, sequenced in a study of blood T cell repertoires in COVID-19. Sequencing used immunoSEQ multiplex PCR; TCRdb keeps in-frame clones, though not all of them. The sample includes 250,000 to 300,000 clones, roughly nine tenths of them seen just once. Source material: PBMCs or T cells enriched from blood (not recorded which). The origin of the receptors is a human donor in a cohort exposed to, infected with or recovered from COVID-19 (not recorded which). The donor label of this sample is uncertain.

V usage is TRBV19 and J usage is TRBJ1-5; a possible D gene is TRBD1 (5 bases). The V and J ends lost 3 bases and 4 bases respectively, with 10 bases between them. The CDR3 consists of 14 residues. Germline-derived CDR1 and CDR2 are LNHDA and SQIVND (reference sequence). The CDR3 coding sequence is TGTGCCAGTAGTATCGGGCAGGGAAATCAGCCCCAGCATTTT. It codes for CASSIGQGNQPQHF. The full variable domain, its missing parts supplied by reference TRBV19 and TRBJ1-5, is DGGITQSPKYLFRKEGQNVTLSCEQNLNHDAMYWYRQDPGQGLRLIYYSQIVNDFQKGDIAEGYSVSREKKESFPLTVTSAQKNPTAFYLCASSIGQGNQPQHFGDGTRLSIL.

The gene calls are TRBV29-1 and TRBJ1-4; D is perhaps TRBD1 (6 bases). V was cut by 0 bases and J by 7 bases, with 9 bases left in between. Germline values: CDR1 SQVTM, CDR2 ANQGSEA. The CDR3 has 13 amino acids. The DNA of the CDR3 is TGCAGCGTTGAAGACAGGGGTGTTGAAAAACTGTTTTTT. This sequence encodes CSVEDRGVEKLFF.

The rearrangement uses TRBV14 and TRBJ2-7, with 8 nucleotides matching TRBD1. V lost 0 bases and J lost 3; bases outside the gene matches: 7. The CDR3 is made up of 16 amino acids. The germline V gene encodes CDR1 SGHDN and CDR2 FVKESK. The CDR3 DNA reads as TGTGCCAGCAGCCAAGATCTTAAGGACAGGGTCTACGAGCAGTACTTC. Translation gives CASSQDLKDRVYEQYF.

This rearrangement joins TRBV29-1 to TRBJ1-1; 10 positions match TRBD1. Germline assignment: CDR1 SQVTM and CDR2 ANQGSEA. The CDR3 consists of 16 residues. V was clipped by 7 bases and J by 0 bases; unmatched bases: 11. The CDR3 region has the DNA TGCAGCGGACTGGGACAGGGGACCAACATGAACACTGAAGCTTTCTTT. It yields the protein CSGLGQGTNMNTEAFF.

The chain uses TRBV2 and TRBJ2-5; D ambiguous. The V end was cut by 5 bases, the J end by 5 bases, with 12 bases between. CDR3 length: 13 residues. The germline CDR1 and CDR2 sequences are SNHLY and FYNNEI. CDR3: CASSSRLEETQYF. The CDR3 DNA follows: TGTGCCAGCAGTTCCCGACTTGAGGAGACCCAGTACTTC. The entire variable domain, with the rest obtained from reference TRBV2 and TRBJ2-5, is as follows: EPEVTQTPSHQVTQMGQEVILRCVPISNHLYFYWYRQILGQKVEFLVSFYNNEISEKSEIFDDQFSVERPDGSNFTLKIRSTKLEDSAMYFCASSSRLEETQYFGPGTRLLVL.

The chain carries TRBV19 and TRBJ1-2; tentatively, D is TRBD1 (6 bases). V lost 5 bases, J lost 4 bases, and 23 bases lay in between. The CDR3 is 17 residues long. CDR1 is LNHDA, CDR2 SQIVND, per germline (reference sequence). The CDR3 coding sequence is TGTGCCAGTAGTTCCCGGACAGTGACGCGGGGGATCTATGGCTACACCTTC. It codes for CASSSRTVTRGIYGYTF.

This chain links TRBV19 with TRBJ1-4; D is undetermined. Germline CDR1 is LNHDA and CDR2 is SQIVND (reference sequence). The V gene lost 1 base and the J gene lost 2 bases, with 11 bases spanning the gap. CDR3 length: 16 residues. CDR3 loop: CASSIGGEGTNEKLFF. CDR3 in DNA: TGTGCCAGTAGTATAGGCGGAGAGGGTACTAATGAAAAACTGTTTTTT.

This rearrangement joins TRBV7-9 to TRBJ2-7; TRBD1 agrees at 9 bases. After removal of 5 bases from V and 7 bases from J, the junction contained 9 bases not matched to a gene. The CDR3 spans 14 residues. Germline loops: CDR1 SEHNR, CDR2 FQNEAQ (reference sequence). The CDR3 nucleotides are TGTGCCAGCAGCCTAGGGACAGGGATGGAAGAGCAGTACTTC. Residues: CASSLGTGMEEQYF.

DNA for the CDR3: TGCGCCAGCAGCCCTTCCAGGGGCGGACTCGAAAAACTGTTTTTT. Translating it yields CASSPSRGGLEKLFF. The rearrangement uses TRBV4-3 and TRBJ1-4, with D possibly matching TRBD1 (6 bases). CDR1 is LGHNA and CDR2 is YSLEER in the germline V gene. This CDR3 comprises 15 residues. Trimming shortened V by 4 bases and J by 8 bases, and 17 bases separated the two germline ends.

The rearrangement links TRBV18 to TRBJ1-4; TRBD1 aligns across 8 bases. V dropped 5 bases and J dropped 3; count of bases not matched to a gene: 5. Per germline, CDR1 KGHSH and CDR2 LQKENI. The CDR3 runs to 15 residues. CDR3 nucleotide sequence: TGTGCCAGCTCAGCGGACAGGGTGGCTAATGAAAAACTGTTTTTT. Translation: CASSADRVANEKLFF.

The chain uses TRBV30 and TRBJ2-3; D gene ambiguous. The CDR3 totals 14 residues. Trimming removed 2 bases from V and 2 bases from J, with 11 bases in between. CDR1 and CDR2 (germline): GTSNPN, SVGIG (reference sequence). CDR3 loop: CAWSKSTFTDTQYF. Here the CDR3 DNA reads TGTGCCTGGAGTAAGTCTACTTTCACAGATACGCAGTATTTT.

The chain uses TRBV21-1 and TRBJ2-7; whether TRBD1, the table's D call, matches the DNA was not checked. TRBV21-1 is noted as a pseudogene. CDR3 size: 17 residues. The CDR3 protein is CASSSARAAPISYEQYF. CDR3 in DNA: TGTGCCAGCAGCAGTGCCAGGGCCGCCCCCATCTCCTACGAGCAGTACTTC.

The gene calls are TRBV2 and TRBJ1-1; unclear D gene. The germline CDR1 and CDR2 sequences are SNHLY and FYNNEI. The CDR3 runs 12 residues. Between the trimmed V and J ends, which lost 9 bases and 2 bases, there was a span of 10 bases. The CDR3 sequence is CARHSINTEAFF. The DNA for the CDR3 is TGTGCCAGGCACAGCATAAACACTGAAGCTTTCTTT.

This rearrangement joins TRBV9 to TRBJ2-2; D might be TRBD2 (6 bases). Germline CDR1 SGDLS, CDR2 YYNGEE. This CDR3 has 13 amino acids. Trimming pared 6 bases from V and 6 bases from J, leaving 12 bases between. This chain's CDR3 is CASKSSGSGELFF. The DNA of the CDR3 is TGTGCCAGCAAGTCCAGCGGGTCCGGGGAGCTGTTTTTT.

This chain joins TRBV18 and TRBJ1-4, with 7 bases fitting TRBD1. With 0 bases clipped from V and 6 bases from J, the junction kept 10 bases outside the gene matches. The V gene's germline CDR1 is KGHSH and CDR2 LQKENI. The CDR3 totals 17 residues. CDR3 in amino acids: CASSPPVGQGDYEKLFF. The DNA of the CDR3 is TGTGCCAGCTCACCACCCGTCGGGCAGGGGGATTATGAAAAACTGTTTTTT. The variable domain in full, completed from reference TRBV18 and TRBJ1-4, reads NAGVMQNPRHLVRRRGQEARLRCSPMKGHSHVYWYRQLPEEGLKFMVYLQKENIIDESGMPKERFSAEFPKEGPSILRIQQVVRGDSAAYFCASSPPVGQGDYEKLFFGSGTQLSVL.

For this clone: Within the sample, other DNA sequences also encode this same CDR3. The chain has TRBV19 and TRBJ2-3; D is possibly TRBD2 (5 bases). Trimming cost V 1 base and J 1 base, with 6 bases left between them. CDR3 length: 14 amino acids. Germline V lookup: CDR1 LNHDA, CDR2 SQIVND (reference sequence). The DNA of the CDR3 is TGTGCCAGTAGTATAGGGCGGGGCACAGATACGCAGTATTTT. Encoded protein: CASSIGRGTDTQYF.

The chain is built from TRBV5-1 and TRBJ2-1; 15 bases are shared with TRBD2. The ends lost 4 bases at V and 8 bases at J; junction bases unmatched: 7. Germline lookup yields CDR1 SGHRS and CDR2 YFSETQ. CDR3 length: 16 residues. In DNA, the CDR3 is TGCGCCAGCAGCCCCTGGACTAGCGGGGGGGCCGATGAGCAGTTCTTC. It specifies CASSPWTSGGADEQFF.

The chain joins TRBV6-2 or TRBV6-3 to TRBJ1-1; possibly TRBD1 for D (5 bases). Germline CDR1 is MNHEY and CDR2 is SVGEGT. This CDR3 has 15 residues. Deletions cut 5 bases from V and 10 bases from J, with 23 bases between. CDR3 sequence reads: CASSPHERGSGGAFF. The CDR3 DNA reads TGTGCCAGCAGTCCCCATGAGAGGGGCTCGGGAGGAGCTTTCTTT.